Below are 27 T cell receptor beta chains sequenced from a single sample in a study of cytomegalovirus exposure and HLA in healthy donors. In the PCR, 60 Vbeta and 13 Jbeta primers were used. Libraries were prepared by immunoSEQ multiplex PCR; TCRdb keeps only in-frame clonotypes and omits some of them. The table shows some 170,000 clones, with more than 65% occurring only once. Sequencing was done on a sample of PBMCs. The receptor source for this set is a woman aged 45-60 years in good health and CMV-seronegative.

The chain has TRBV5-1 and TRBJ2-3; TRBD1 aligns across 7 bases. The CDR3 sequence is 15 residues long. Germline CDR1 reads SGHRS; CDR2 reads YFSETQ. With V trimmed by 4 bases and J by 0 bases, 5 bases remained unmatched. The CDR3 bases are TGCGCCAGCAGCCAGGGGGACCCTAGCACAGATACGCAGTATTTT. Amino acid sequence: CASSQGDPSTDTQYF.

The rearrangement joins TRBV19 to TRBJ2-1, with D maybe TRBD2 (6 bases). The V end was cut by 6 bases, the J end by 7 bases, with 19 bases between. Looked up from germline, CDR1 is LNHDA and CDR2 is SQIVND (reference sequence). There are 15 residues in the CDR3. The CDR3 is CASSTLQGGLNEQFF. DNA for the CDR3: TGTGCCAGTAGCACTCTCCAGGGAGGTTTGAATGAGCAGTTCTTC.

The rearrangement uses TRBV5-1 and TRBJ1-2; tentative D call: TRBD1 (5 bases). Trimming pared 0 bases from V and 8 bases from J, leaving 14 bases between. CDR3 size: 14 residues. The germline CDR1 and CDR2 sequences are SGHRS and YFSETQ. CDR3 in amino acids: CASSLVPSGDGYTF. As DNA, the CDR3 is TGCGCCAGCAGCTTGGTCCCGTCGGGGGACGGCTACACCTTC.

The J gene is TRBJ2-7, the V gene TRBV11-2; D gene unclear. The CDR3 has 14 amino acids. The V gene's germline CDR1 is SGHAT and CDR2 FQNNGV. Trimming removed 5 bases from V and 3 bases from J, with 14 bases in between. The CDR3 sequence is CASSSMAASYEQYF. The CDR3, as DNA: TGTGCCAGCAGCAGTATGGCGGCTAGCTACGAGCAGTACTTC.

J is TRBJ1-2 and V is TRBV4-3; D is unclear. Trimming shortened V by 0 bases and J by 4 bases, and 12 bases separated the two germline ends. The germline V gene has CDR1 LGHNA and CDR2 YSLEER. This CDR3 region has 15 residues. CDR3 region: CASSQDILGSYGYTF. The CDR3 DNA is TGCGCCAGCAGCCAAGATATACTAGGCAGCTATGGCTACACCTTC.

J is TRBJ1-6 and V is TRBV6-6; a possible D gene is TRBD1 (6 bases). The ends were cut back, 7 bases at V and 0 bases at J, with 10 bases in the middle. CDR1 is MNHNY and CDR2 is SVGAGI in the germline V gene (reference sequence). There are 15 residues in the CDR3. Here the CDR3 reads CASTTGSSYNSPLHF. CDR3 nucleotide sequence: TGTGCCAGCACTACAGGGAGCTCCTATAATTCACCCCTCCACTTT.

This clone was counted only a few times. The rearrangement joins TRBV7-2 to TRBJ2-1, with TRBD2 matching 9 bases. This CDR3 is 16 amino acids long. Per the germline V gene, CDR1 is SGHTA and CDR2 is FQGNSA. V lost 5 bases and J lost 5; bases outside the gene matches: 10. Here the CDR3 reads CASSTRTSAVHNEQFF. The CDR3 DNA reads as TGTGCCAGCAGCACAAGGACTAGCGCCGTTCACAATGAGCAGTTCTTC.

CDR3 in DNA: TGTGCCAGCAGTTTGGGGCCAGGGTATTCACCCCTCCACTTT. It yields the protein CASSLGPGYSPLHF. The chain recombines TRBV27 with TRBJ1-6; TRBD1 might be the D (5 bases). V was clipped by 3 bases and J by 8 bases, with 11 bases between them. The CDR3 is 14 residues long. Germline CDR1 reads MNHEY; CDR2 reads SMNVEV (reference sequence).

The rearrangement links TRBV2 to TRBJ2-1; 10 bases are a match to TRBD1. The CDR3 has 17 amino acids. Germline V gives CDR1 SNHLY, CDR2 FYNNEI. V trimming: 8 bases; J trimming: 9 bases; junction bases outside the gene matches: 19. The CDR3 spells CASVTRGSRDRGGEQFF. The CDR3 coding sequence is TGTGCCAGCGTTACAAGGGGAAGTCGGGACAGGGGAGGTGAGCAGTTCTTC.

The V and J genes are TRBV15 and TRBJ2-1; 10 bases match TRBD2. CDR3 length: 16 residues. Germline-derived CDR1 and CDR2 are LNHNV and YYDKDF (reference sequence). With V trimmed by 3 bases and J by 5 bases, 7 bases remained unmatched. The CDR3 sequence is CATSRGAGGPNNEQFF. The CDR3 bases are TGTGCCACCAGCAGGGGAGCGGGAGGGCCAAACAATGAGCAGTTCTTC.

The gene calls are TRBV29-1 and TRBJ2-7; a weak D match, TRBD1 (5 bases). Germline V lookup: CDR1 SQVTM, CDR2 ANQGSEA. Trimming took off 4 bases at V and 3 bases at J, with 10 bases between the two ends. CDR3 length equals 12 residues. This CDR3 reads CSVGFQGYEQYF. CDR3 coding DNA: TGCAGCGTTGGTTTCCAGGGCTACGAGCAGTACTTC.

CDR3 in DNA: TGTGCCAGCTCACCTATTGGAGGGGACACCGGGGAGCTGTTTTTT. Translating it yields CASSPIGGDTGELFF. The chain couples TRBV18 to TRBJ2-2, with D possibly TRBD2 on 6 matching bases. The CDR3 consists of 15 residues. CDR1 is KGHSH, CDR2 LQKENI, per germline. Trimming removed 3 bases from V and 3 bases from J, with 11 bases in between.

V and J are TRBV7-2 and TRBJ2-7; 9 bases agree with TRBD1. Unmatched junction bases numbered 6, after V lost 5 bases and J lost 4 bases. This CDR3 is 14 amino acids long. CDR1 is SGHTA, CDR2 FQGNSA, per germline. The CDR3 nucleotides are TGTGCCAGCAGCACCCGACAGGGGGAGTACGAGCAGTACTTC. Translating gives CASSTRQGEYEQYF.

The chain is built from TRBV11-2 and TRBJ1-2; D ambiguous. CDR3 length equals 14 residues. V shed 1 base and J shed 3 bases, with 9 bases lying between them. Germline values: CDR1 SGHAT, CDR2 FQNNGV. The CDR3 loop is CASSLVPLDYGYTF. In nucleotides, the CDR3 is TGTGCCAGCAGCTTAGTGCCCCTAGACTATGGCTACACCTTC.

The J gene is TRBJ1-3, the V gene TRBV13, with D unresolved. Trimming removed 2 bases at V and 0 bases at J, with 17 bases between. CDR3 length: 18 amino acids. CDR1 PRHDT and CDR2 FYEKMQ come from the germline V gene (reference sequence). The CDR3 sequence: CASSLRSVLPPSGNTIYF. The CDR3 coding sequence is TGTGCCAGCAGCTTACGTTCAGTTCTTCCGCCCTCTGGAAACACCATATATTTT.

V and J are TRBV28 and TRBJ2-5; 8 bases match TRBD2. V lost 2 bases and J lost 5; bases outside the gene matches: 1. This CDR3 has 13 amino acids. Germline values: CDR1 MDHEN, CDR2 SYDVKM. The CDR3 region is CASSLRLAETQYF. CDR3 DNA sequence: TGTGCCAGCAGTTTACGACTAGCGGAGACCCAGTACTTC.

A few counts support this clone. The chain employs TRBV7-9 and TRBJ1-5, with TRBD1 as a possible D gene (5 bases). Trimming removed 1 base from V and 3 bases from J, with 13 bases in between. Germline CDR1 reads SEHNR; CDR2 reads FQNEAQ (reference sequence). The CDR3 extends over 16 amino acids. CDR3 nucleotides: TGTGCCAGCAGCTTAGACGGGGGGACCTTCAATCAGCCCCAGCATTTT. The encoded protein is CASSLDGGTFNQPQHF.

Points on this clone: One junction end does not reproduce the germline sequence, and a read error may be involved. This sequence joins TRBV7-7 and TRBJ2-2; D is perhaps TRBD1 (5 bases). The CDR3 loop spans 14 amino acids. Germline CDR1 and CDR2: SSHAT and FNYEAQ (reference sequence). The CDR3 coding sequence is TGTGCTAGCAGCTTCGAGTACAGGACCGGGGAGCTGTTTTTT. Amino acid sequence: CASSFEYRTGELFF.

This rearrangement joins TRBV15 to TRBJ1-5; 9 bases are shared with TRBD1. The germline CDR1 and CDR2 sequences are LNHNV and YYDKDF (reference sequence). V was pared by 0 bases and J by 1 base, with 7 bases of the junction left unmatched. The CDR3 extends over 18 amino acids. The CDR3 nucleotides read TGTGCCACCAGCAGAGATATATTGGGGACAGGGAGCAATCAGCCCCAGCATTTT. Translating it yields CATSRDILGTGSNQPQHF.

The chain combines TRBV28 with TRBJ1-1; a weak D match, TRBD1 (5 bases). Between the trimmed V and J ends, which lost 7 bases and 1 base, there was a span of 16 bases. CDR1 and CDR2 (germline): MDHEN, SYDVKM. This CDR3 contains 15 residues. The CDR3 protein is CASMGGKFRNTEAFF. The CDR3 coding sequence is TGTGCCAGCATGGGGGGGAAATTTCGGAACACTGAAGCTTTCTTT.

The chain uses TRBV19 and TRBJ1-4; D call uncertain. CDR1 LNHDA and CDR2 SQIVND come from the germline V gene (reference sequence). V lost 4 bases and J lost 7, with 10 bases in between. The CDR3 has 13 amino acids. DNA for the CDR3: TGTGCCAGTAGTAGGACTTTCCGTGAAAAACTGTTTTTT. Its protein is CASSRTFREKLFF.

The DNA of the CDR3 is TGTGCCAGCAGCGCCTCCGGGACCTACGAGCAGTACTTC. It codes for CASSASGTYEQYF. The rearrangement joins TRBV7-2 to TRBJ2-7, with TRBD2 as a possible D gene (5 bases). This CDR3 has 13 residues. Trimming removed 5 bases at V and 2 bases at J, with 10 bases between. CDR1 SGHTA and CDR2 FQGNSA come from the germline V gene. Full variable domain (rest looked up from reference TRBV7-2 and TRBJ2-7): GAGVSQSPSNKVTEKGKDVELRCDPISGHTALYWYRQSLGQGLEFLIYFQGNSAPDKSGLPSDRFSAERTGGSVSTLTIQRTQQEDSAVYLCASSASGTYEQYFGPGTRLTVT.

This clone occurred a few times. The J gene is TRBJ1-5, the V gene TRBV7-9; 9 bases are a match to TRBD1. Germline CDR1 is SEHNR and CDR2 is FQNEAQ (reference sequence). CDR3 length equals 15 residues. Trimming at V came to 9 bases and at J to 5 bases, leaving 11 bases not matched to a gene. CDR3 sequence: CASREGDREDQPQHF. DNA of the CDR3: TGTGCCAGTCGGGAAGGGGACAGGGAGGATCAGCCCCAGCATTTT.

This sequence joins TRBV28 and TRBJ1-1, with a weak D call TRBD1 (6 bases). Germline V lookup: CDR1 MDHEN, CDR2 SYDVKM. The CDR3 consists of 16 residues. The ends were cut back, 1 base at V and 0 bases at J, with 12 bases in the middle. The CDR3: CASSLLAGVVNTEAFF. CDR3 coding DNA: TGTGCCAGCAGTTTATTGGCAGGGGTCGTGAACACTGAAGCTTTCTTT.

This clone has only a few counts. The gene calls are TRBV7-3 and TRBJ2-2; D gene unclear. CDR1 and CDR2 (germline): SGHTA, FQGTGA. With 1 base removed from V and 3 bases from J, the gap between germline ends came to 6 bases. The CDR3 has 14 amino acids. CDR3 sequence: CASSLNSHTGELFF. The CDR3 coding sequence is TGTGCCAGCAGCTTAAACAGCCACACCGGGGAGCTGTTTTTT.

V gene TRBV9 combines with J gene TRBJ1-1, with D possibly TRBD1 on 5 matching bases. V was pared by 7 bases and J by 4 bases, with 11 bases between. This CDR3 is 12 amino acids long. Per germline, CDR1 SGDLS and CDR2 YYNGEE. CDR3 loop: CASQDQGTEAFF. CDR3 in DNA: TGTGCCAGCCAGGACCAGGGCACTGAAGCTTTCTTT.

V is TRBV28 and J is TRBJ1-3; 7 bases are shared with TRBD1. This CDR3 is 16 amino acids long. Germline V lookup: CDR1 MDHEN, CDR2 SYDVKM. Trimming took 5 bases from V and 0 from J; bases not matched to a gene: 7. The CDR3 here is CASSRQGTASGNTIYF. CDR3 bases: TGTGCCAGCAGTCGACAGGGTACGGCCTCTGGAAACACCATATATTTT.